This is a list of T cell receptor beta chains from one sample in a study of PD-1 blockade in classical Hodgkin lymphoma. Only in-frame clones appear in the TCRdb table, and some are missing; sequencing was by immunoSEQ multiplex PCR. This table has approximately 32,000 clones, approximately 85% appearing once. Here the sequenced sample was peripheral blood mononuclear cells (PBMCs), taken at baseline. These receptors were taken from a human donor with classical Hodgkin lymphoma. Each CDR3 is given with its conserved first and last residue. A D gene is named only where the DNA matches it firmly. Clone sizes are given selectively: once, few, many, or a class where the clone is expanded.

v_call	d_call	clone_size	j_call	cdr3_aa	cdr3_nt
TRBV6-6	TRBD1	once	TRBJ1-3	CASSYSTGTGQGTIYF	TGTGCCAGCAGTTACTCGACCGGGACAGGCCAAGGGACCATATATTTT
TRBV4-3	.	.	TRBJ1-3	CASSPRVANSGNTIYF	TGCGCCAGCAGCCCCCGGGTGGCTAACTCTGGAAACACCATATATTTT
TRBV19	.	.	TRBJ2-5	CASSTPREVETQYF	TGTGCCAGTAGTACTCCCAGGGAGGTGGAGACCCAGTACTTC
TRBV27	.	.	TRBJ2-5	CASSSLPPWEQYF	TGTGCCAGCAGTTCCCTTCCTCCCTGGGAGCAGTACTTC
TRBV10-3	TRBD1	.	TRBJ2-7	CATVARDSSYEQYF	TGTGCCACCGTGGCCCGGGACAGTTCCTACGAGCAGTACTTC
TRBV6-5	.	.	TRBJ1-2	CASSYPGTPGYTF	TGTGCCAGCAGTTACCCCGGGACACCCGGCTACACCTTC
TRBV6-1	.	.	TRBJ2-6	CASSPFGANVLTF	TGTGCCAGCAGCCCCTTTGGGGCCAACGTCCTGACTTTC
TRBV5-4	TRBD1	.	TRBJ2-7	CASSFGQAEQYF	TGTGCCAGCAGCTTCGGACAGGCGGAGCAGTACTTC
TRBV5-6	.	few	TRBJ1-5	CASSLGQARNQPQHF	TGTGCCAGCAGCTTGGGACAGGCCCGCAATCAGCCCCAGCATTTT
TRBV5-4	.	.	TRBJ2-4	CASSFDSGGVVTKNIQYF	TGTGCCAGCAGCTTCGATTCGGGGGGCGTTGTGACCAAAAACATTCAGTACTTC
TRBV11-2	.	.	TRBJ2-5	CASSLGLGSGVETQYF	TGTGCCAGCAGCTTAGGTTTAGGCTCGGGGGTGGAGACCCAGTACTTC
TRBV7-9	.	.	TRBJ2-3	CASSQEGGADTQYF	TGTGCCAGCAGCCAAGAAGGTGGCGCGGATACGCAGTATTTT
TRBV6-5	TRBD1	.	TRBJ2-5	CASTEGQGASQYF	TGTGCCAGCACCGAGGGACAGGGGGCGTCCCAGTACTTC
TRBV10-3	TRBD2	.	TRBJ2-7	CAISESNVRGFSYEQYF	TGTGCCATCAGTGAGTCGAATGTGCGGGGGTTTTCCTACGAGCAGTACTTC
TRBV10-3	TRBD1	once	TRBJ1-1	CAISEQGARTEAFF	TGTGCCATCAGTGAACAGGGGGCGCGGACTGAAGCTTTCTTT
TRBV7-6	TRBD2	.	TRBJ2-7	CASSLAGGTTSYEQYF	TGTGCCAGCAGCTTAGCGGGGGGGACCACCTCCTACGAGCAGTACTTC
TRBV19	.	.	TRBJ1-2	CASNLGQNKDYGYTF	TGTGCCAGTAACCTCGGACAGAATAAGGACTATGGCTACACCTTC
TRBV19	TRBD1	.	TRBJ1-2	CASSAQGLGDTEHGYTF	TGTGCCAGTAGTGCACAGGGGCTGGGCGATACTGAGCATGGCTACACCTTC
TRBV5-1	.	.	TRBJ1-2	CASSFDLQGAGGYTF	TGCGCCAGCAGCTTCGACTTACAGGGCGCAGGTGGCTACACCTTC
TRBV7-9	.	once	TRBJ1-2	CASSPGQLPNYGYTF	TGTGCCAGCAGCCCCGGACAGTTACCTAACTATGGCTACACCTTC
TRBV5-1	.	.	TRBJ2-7	CASRLVTSYEQYF	TGCGCCAGCAGACTAGTAACCTCCTACGAGCAGTACTTC
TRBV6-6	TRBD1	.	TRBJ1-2	CASSYDRGYGYTF	TGTGCCAGCAGTTACGACAGGGGTTATGGCTACACCTTC
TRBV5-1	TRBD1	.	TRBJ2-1	CASSLSIHIGTGIDNEQFF	TGCGCCAGCAGCTTGTCGATTCATATAGGGACAGGGATCGACAATGAGCAGTTCTTC
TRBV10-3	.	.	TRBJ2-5	CAISEFEQETQYF	TGTGCCATCAGTGAGTTTGAGCAAGAGACCCAGTACTTC
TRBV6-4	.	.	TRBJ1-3	CAKNRAGNTIYF	TGTGCCAAAAACAGGGCTGGAAACACCATATATTTT
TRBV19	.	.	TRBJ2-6	CASRDSSGANVLTF	TGTGCCAGTAGGGACAGCTCTGGGGCCAACGTCCTGACTTTC
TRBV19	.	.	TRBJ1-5	CASKYSNQPQHF	TGTGCCAGTAAATATAGCAATCAGCCCCAGCATTTT
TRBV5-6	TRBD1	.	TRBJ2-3	CASIDRGASDTQYF	TGTGCCAGCATCGACAGGGGAGCTTCAGATACGCAGTATTTT
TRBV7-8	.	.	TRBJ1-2	CASSLVAGDSGYTF	TGTGCCAGCAGCTTAGTAGCAGGGGATTCTGGCTACACCTTC
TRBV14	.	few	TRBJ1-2	CASSRRLGTTDRPNYGYTF	TGTGCCAGCAGCCGCCGACTCGGGACAACCGATCGGCCCAACTATGGCTACACCTTC
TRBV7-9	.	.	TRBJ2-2	CASSLGGTLLTGELFF	TGTGCCAGCAGCTTAGGAGGGACGCTTCTCACCGGGGAGCTGTTTTTT
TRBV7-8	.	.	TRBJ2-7	CASSLTSYEQYF	TGTGCCAGCAGCCTAACCTCCTACGAGCAGTACTTC
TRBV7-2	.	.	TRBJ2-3	CASSALITDTQYF	TGTGCCAGCAGTGCCCTGATCACAGATACGCAGTATTTT
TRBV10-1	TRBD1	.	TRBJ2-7	CASSVQDRGPLYEQYF	TGCGCCAGCAGTGTACAGGACAGGGGACCCTTATACGAGCAGTACTTC
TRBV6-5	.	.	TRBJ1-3	CASSYSWGRSGNTIYF	TGTGCCAGCAGTTACTCATGGGGCCGGTCTGGAAACACCATATATTTT
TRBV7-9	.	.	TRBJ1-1	CASSRTENTEAFF	TGTGCCAGCAGCAGGACAGAGAACACTGAAGCTTTCTTT
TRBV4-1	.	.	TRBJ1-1	CASSQDTAREAFF	TGCGCCAGCAGCCAAGACACGGCCCGTGAAGCTTTCTTT
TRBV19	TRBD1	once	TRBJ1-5	CASSTGQGLLGQPQHF	TGTGCCAGTAGTACGGGACAGGGATTACTGGGTCAGCCCCAGCATTTT
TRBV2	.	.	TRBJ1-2	CASKGDARPINYGYTF	TGTGCCAGCAAGGGGGATGCCCGGCCGATTAACTATGGCTACACCTTC
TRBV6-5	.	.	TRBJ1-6	CAGADTYNSPLHF	TGTGCCGGGGCCGACACTTATAATTCACCCCTCCACTTT
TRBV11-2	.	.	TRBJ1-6	CASSLGRPINNSPLHF	TGTGCCAGCAGCTTAGGACGCCCTATTAATAATTCACCCCTCCACTTT
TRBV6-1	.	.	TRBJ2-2	CASTRRSGNTGELFF	TGTGCCAGCACTCGGCGTAGCGGCAACACCGGGGAGCTGTTTTTT
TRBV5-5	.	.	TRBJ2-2	CASSLVPGYTGELFF	TGTGCCAGCAGCTTGGTTCCGGGGTACACCGGGGAGCTGTTTTTT
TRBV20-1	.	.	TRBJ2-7	CSWDTSYEQYF	TGCAGCTGGGACACTTCCTACGAGCAGTACTTC
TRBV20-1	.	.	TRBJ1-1	CSARRTEAFF	TGCAGTGCGAGGAGGACTGAAGCTTTCTTT
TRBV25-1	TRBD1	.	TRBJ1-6	CASRPETGSSAPLHF	TGTGCCAGCAGGCCAGAGACAGGGTCAAGCGCACCCCTCCACTTT
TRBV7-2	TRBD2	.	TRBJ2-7	CASSWGLAGGLNEQYF	TGTGCCAGCAGCTGGGGACTAGCGGGGGGACTAAACGAGCAGTACTTC
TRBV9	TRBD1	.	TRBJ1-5	CASSVGPGGSNQPQHF	TGTGCCAGCAGCGTAGGGCCAGGGGGGAGCAATCAGCCCCAGCATTTT
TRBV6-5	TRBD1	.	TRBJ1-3	CASSQDRGGNTIYF	TGTGCCAGCAGCCAGGACAGGGGAGGGAACACCATATATTTT
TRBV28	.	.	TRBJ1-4	CASSLYVQGTNEKLFF	TGTGCCAGCAGTTTATACGTCCAGGGGACTAATGAAAAACTGTTTTTT
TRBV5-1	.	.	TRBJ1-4	CASSLGQSNEKLFF	TGCGCCAGCAGCTTGGGACAGAGTAATGAAAAACTGTTTTTT
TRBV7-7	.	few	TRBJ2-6	CASSPSSGANVLTF	TGTGCTAGCAGCCCCAGCTCTGGGGCCAACGTCCTGACTTTC
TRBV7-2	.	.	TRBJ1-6	CASSLDGATDSPLHF	TGTGCCAGCAGCTTAGATGGGGCTACCGATTCACCCCTCCACTTT
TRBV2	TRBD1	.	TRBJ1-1	CATSRGIGTVNTEAFF	TGTGCCACCTCCAGAGGGATAGGGACAGTGAACACTGAAGCTTTCTTT